Detailed here is one T cell receptor beta chain. V was clipped by 2 bases and J by 1 base; unmatched bases: 3. This CDR3 region has 15 residues. The V gene's germline CDR1 is SGHRS and CDR2 YFSETQ. This specimen comes from a study of T cells in tuberculosis. Thawed, overnight-rested PBMC were stained with GMM-loaded CD1B tetramer, viability dye and anti-CD3, then sorted. C32 glucose monomycolate from Rhodococcus equi was loaded onto the CD1B tetramers. PBMC for tetramer sorting were first depleted of CD14-expressing monocytes. Tetramer-negative cells, roughly 97,000 per donor, were also sorted. Chain pairing is unknown; alpha and beta were sequenced separately. Libraries were prepared by immunoSEQ multiplex PCR; TCRdb keeps only in-frame clonotypes and omits some of them. The sample records tens of thousands of clones, approximately 90% being singletons.

Sequencing input: CD1b-GMM tetramer-negative cells sorted from PBMCs. This sequence joins TRBV5-1 and TRBJ2-3; 8 nucleotides align to TRBD1. The sequence was obtained from an adult woman with latent tuberculosis. The DNA for the CDR3 is TGCGCCAGCAGCTTACAGGGGGAACGCACAGATACGCAGTATTTT. This sequence encodes CASSLQGERTDTQYF.